These 6 T cell receptor beta chains were sequenced from one sample in a study of T cell changes during pregnancy in multiple sclerosis (dated 2019 in TCRdb). Library preparation used the immunoSEQ multiplex PCR assay. Sourced from immuneACCESS, this table was stored by TCRdb with only in-frame sequences that have V and J called. A share of the clones is absent; for the studies checked, an unresolved V gene accounts for under half, and the remainder has no known explanation. In all, the sample holds roughly 40,000 clones, and just over 90% of those were seen once. The biggest ten clones account for roughly 1.2% of the sample. This specimen was peripheral blood, taken before pregnancy. The receptors here all came from a female donor with multiple sclerosis, enrolled in a pregnancy study.

V and J are TRBV5-1 and TRBJ2-5; weak D call: TRBD2 (6 bases). Germline CDR1 and CDR2: SGHRS and YFSETQ. Trimming shortened V by 4 bases and J by 3 bases, and 16 bases separated the two germline ends. This CDR3 has 15 amino acids. The CDR3 loop is CASSPGRRGEETQYF. Here the CDR3 DNA reads TGCGCCAGCAGCCCTGGCCGGCGGGGAGAAGAGACCCAGTACTTC.

The rearrangement links TRBV5-4 to TRBJ2-5, with TRBD1 as a possible D gene (6 bases). CDR3 length: 13 amino acids. The germline CDR1 and CDR2 sequences are SGHNT and YYREEE (reference sequence). Trimming shortened V by 4 bases and J by 0 bases, and 7 bases separated the two germline ends. CDR3 DNA: TGTGCCAGCAGCGGGGGCTACCAAGAGACCCAGTACTTC. Amino acid sequence: CASSGGYQETQYF.

The V and J genes are TRBV29-1 and TRBJ2-1, with TRBD2 matching 14 bases. V shed 4 bases and J 8 bases; nucleotides not matched to a gene: 4. The germline V gene encodes CDR1 SQVTM and CDR2 ANQGSEA. The CDR3 runs to 14 residues. DNA for the CDR3: TGCAGCGTTGCCGGGACTAGCGGGAGTTATGAGCAGTTCTTC. Translated: CSVAGTSGSYEQFF.

CDR3 sequence (DNA): TGCGCCAGCAGCCTACAGACAGGGGATGGGCACGAGCAGTACTTC. It specifies CASSLQTGDGHEQYF. The chain joins TRBV4-3 to TRBJ2-7, with TRBD1 matching over 8 bases. Germline V gene lookup returns CDR1 LGHNA and CDR2 YSLEER. V gave up 4 bases and J gave up 5 bases; unmatched junction bases: 10. This CDR3 is 15 amino acids long.

This clone has just a few counts. V and J are TRBV5-4 and TRBJ1-2; 7 bases are shared with TRBD1. Germline CDR1 and CDR2: SGHNT and YYREEE (reference sequence). J was trimmed by 3 bases and V by 5 bases; bases with no gene match: 7. The CDR3 runs 14 residues. The CDR3 sequence is CASSEQGRDYGYTF. The CDR3 nucleotides read TGTGCCAGCAGTGAACAGGGGAGAGACTATGGCTACACCTTC.

This chain connects TRBV18 to TRBJ1-4; a possible D gene is TRBD1 (6 bases). Trimming stripped 2 bases from V and 4 bases from J, with 11 bases between. CDR3 length equals 15 residues. Per germline, CDR1 KGHSH and CDR2 LQKENI. The CDR3 loop reads CASSPSQGSNEKLFF. The CDR3 region has the DNA TGTGCCAGCTCACCATCGCAGGGGAGTAATGAAAAACTGTTTTTT.